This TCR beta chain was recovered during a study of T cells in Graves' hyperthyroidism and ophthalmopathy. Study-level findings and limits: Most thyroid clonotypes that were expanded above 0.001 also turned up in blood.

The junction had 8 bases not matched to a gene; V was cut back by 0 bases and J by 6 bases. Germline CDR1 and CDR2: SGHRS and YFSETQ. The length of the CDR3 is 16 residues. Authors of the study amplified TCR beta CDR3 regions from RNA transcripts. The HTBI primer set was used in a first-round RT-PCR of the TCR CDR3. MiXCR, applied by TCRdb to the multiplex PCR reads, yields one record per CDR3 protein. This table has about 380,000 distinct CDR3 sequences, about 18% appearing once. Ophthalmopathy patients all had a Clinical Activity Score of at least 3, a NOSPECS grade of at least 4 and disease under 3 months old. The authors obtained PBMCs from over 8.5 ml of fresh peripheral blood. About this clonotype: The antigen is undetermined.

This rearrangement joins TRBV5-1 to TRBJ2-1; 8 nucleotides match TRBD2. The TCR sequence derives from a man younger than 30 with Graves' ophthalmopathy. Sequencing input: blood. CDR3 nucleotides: TGCGCCAGCAGCTTGGTGGGACTAGGCTTTTCCAATGAGCAGTTCTTC. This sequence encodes CASSLVGLGFSNEQFF.